Detailed here is one TCR beta chain. Its antigen is as yet unknown. Sequenced by immunoSEQ multiplex PCR; TCRdb stores in-frame clones only, minus some. The sample carries 40,000 to 65,000 clones, about 81% recorded once. The data were obtained in a study of T cell clones after liver transplantation. Turning to the study itself: TCRbeta sequencing after a pre-transplant mixed lymphocyte reaction identified graft-donor-reactive clones, later tracked in post-transplant blood. As an antigen-independent comparator, third-party-reactive TCRbeta sequences came from pre-transplant mixed lymphocyte reactions. Three of eight recipients were HCV-positive; others had non-autoimmune, non-viral indications. General study findings and limits: These preliminary findings come from unstandardized post-transplant sampling times.

The germline V gene encodes CDR1 SGHTA and CDR2 FQGTGA. Trimming cost V 4 bases and J 6 bases, with 12 bases left between them. The CDR3 totals 13 residues. The sample was CD4+ T cells from blood, taken before liver transplant. J is TRBJ1-2 and V is TRBV7-3; tentative D call: TRBD1 (5 bases). This TCR was recovered from a human donor who received a liver transplant. The CDR3 spells CASSSGGGDGYTF. CDR3 nucleotides: TGTGCCAGCAGCTCCGGGGGAGGGGATGGCTACACCTTC.